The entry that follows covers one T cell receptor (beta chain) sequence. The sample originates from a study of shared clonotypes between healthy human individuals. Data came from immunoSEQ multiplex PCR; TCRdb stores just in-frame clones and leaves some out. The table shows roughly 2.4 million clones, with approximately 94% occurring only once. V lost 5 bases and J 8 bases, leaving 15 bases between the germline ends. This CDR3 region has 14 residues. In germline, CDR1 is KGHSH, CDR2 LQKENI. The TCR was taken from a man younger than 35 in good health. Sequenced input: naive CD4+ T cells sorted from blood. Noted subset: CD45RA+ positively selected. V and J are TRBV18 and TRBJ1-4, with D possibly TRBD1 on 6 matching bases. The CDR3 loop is CASSSGTQEEKLFF. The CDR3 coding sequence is TGTGCCAGCTCATCCGGGACACAGGAAGAAAAACTGTTTTTT.